The clone carrying this TCR beta chain was detected ten times or more. Its target is not known. The data were obtained in a study of T cells in Graves' hyperthyroidism and ophthalmopathy. Amplification of TCR beta CDR3 regions was performed using RNA transcripts as template. A first-round RT-PCR of the TCR CDR3 used the HTBI primer set. One entry per CDR3 protein, called by TCRdb with MiXCR from the multiplex PCR reads. The sample lists about 510,000 distinct CDR3 sequences, approximately 15% seen once, with about 15% in the top ten. General study findings and limits: Blood shared most expanded thyroid clonotypes above 0.001. Ophthalmopathy cases were set apart from stable hyperthyroidism by a 13 V-J model. Model-based prediction identified ophthalmopathy a median about 6 months prior to its onset.

The CDR3 consists of 15 residues. The V and J ends lost 2 bases and 13 bases respectively, with 18 bases between them. Germline-derived CDR1 and CDR2 are KGHSH and LQKENI. The gene calls are TRBV18 and TRBJ1-6, with D perhaps TRBD1 (6 bases). The source material was blood. The sequence derives from a woman aged 35 to 49 with Graves' hyperthyroidism. Here the CDR3 DNA reads TGTGCCAGCTCACCAGGCCACGATAACACAGGGCCCCTCCACTTT. It translates to CASSPGHDNTGPLHF.